A single TCR beta chain is shown here with its context. Germline lookup yields CDR1 LNHDA and CDR2 SQIVND (reference sequence). The CDR3 totals 14 residues. With 3 bases clipped from V and 2 bases from J, the junction kept 2 bases outside the gene matches. These data come from a study of blood T cell repertoires in COVID-19. Study at large: In each case, the material was cDNA or gDNA derived from T cells, B-cell-depleted T cells, or PBMCs.

The repertoire was sequenced with immunoSEQ multiplex PCR; TCRdb's copy has only in-frame clones and lacks some. The profile shows tens of thousands of clones, about nine tenths of them singletons. This TCR came from a man aged 45-65 years with active or convalescent COVID-19. The sequenced sample consisted of peripheral blood. The chain employs TRBV19 and TRBJ2-7, with TRBD1 matching 9 bases. This chain's CDR3 is CASSMGQGPYEQYF. CDR3 nucleotides: TGTGCCAGTAGTATGGGACAGGGCCCCTACGAGCAGTACTTC.